The present TCR beta chain was sequenced within a study of cytomegalovirus exposure and HLA in healthy donors. PCR employed 60 Vbeta and 13 Jbeta primers. Data came from immunoSEQ multiplex PCR; TCRdb stores just in-frame clones and leaves some out. The data show 100,000 or so clones, approximately 72% seen once. Study outcomes and limitations: Reports described diagnosis of cytomegalovirus status by the classifier as highly specific and sensitive.

In regard to this clone: Its matching antigen is unknown.

This sequence originates from a man aged 30 to 45 in good health and CMV-seropositive. Sequencing was performed on PBMCs.

CDR3: CASSLVVGGAINSLAETQYF. DNA of the CDR3: TGCGCCAGCAGCTTGGTGGTCGGGGGGGCTATTAATTCGCTGGCAGAGACCCAGTACTTC. The chain is built from TRBV5-1 and TRBJ2-5; 8 nucleotides agree with TRBD2. Per the germline V gene, CDR1 is SGHRS and CDR2 is YFSETQ. The CDR3 runs to 20 residues. With V trimmed by 0 bases and J by 4 bases, 20 bases remained unmatched.